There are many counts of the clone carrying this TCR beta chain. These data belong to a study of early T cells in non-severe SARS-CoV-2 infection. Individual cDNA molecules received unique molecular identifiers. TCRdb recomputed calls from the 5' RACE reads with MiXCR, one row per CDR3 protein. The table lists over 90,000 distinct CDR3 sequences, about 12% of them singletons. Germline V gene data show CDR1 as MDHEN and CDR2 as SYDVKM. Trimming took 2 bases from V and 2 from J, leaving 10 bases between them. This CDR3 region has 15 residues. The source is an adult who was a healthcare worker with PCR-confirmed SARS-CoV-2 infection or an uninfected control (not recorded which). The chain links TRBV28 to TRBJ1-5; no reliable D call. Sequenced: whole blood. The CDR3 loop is CASSLGRTGNQPQHF. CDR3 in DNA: TGTGCCAGCAGTTTAGGCCGGACGGGCAATCAGCCCCAGCATTTT.